The next 4 T cell receptor beta chains were all read from a single sample in a study of early T cells in non-severe SARS-CoV-2 infection. One entry per CDR3 protein results from TCRdb running MiXCR on the 5' RACE reads. The table lists more than 20,000 distinct CDR3 sequences, 4.5% to 7% of them singletons. What was sequenced was whole blood. The receptors here all came from an adult who was a healthcare worker with PCR-confirmed SARS-CoV-2 infection or an uninfected control (not recorded which).

This clonotype was seen ten or more times. The V call is TRBV25-1, the J call TRBJ1-1; possible D gene TRBD1, 5 bases. This CDR3 spans 14 amino acids. Trimming left V 6 bases short and J 1 base short, with 12 bases between. CDR1 is MGHDK and CDR2 is SYGVNS in the germline V gene. This CDR3 reads CASRSGTENTEAFF. In nucleotides, the CDR3 is TGTGCCAGCAGATCCGGGACGGAGAACACTGAAGCTTTCTTT.

The chain links TRBV5-1 to TRBJ2-6; D is unclear. The length of the CDR3 is 14 residues. Germline V lookup: CDR1 SGHRS, CDR2 YFSETQ. Trimming took off 1 base at V and 4 bases at J, with 6 bases between the two ends. The CDR3 nucleotides are TGCGCCAGCAGCTTGTTTTCCGGGGCCAACGTCCTGACTTTC. This translates into CASSLFSGANVLTF.

This clonotype has more than one count but fewer than ten. The chain joins TRBV29-1 to TRBJ1-1; unclear D gene. The CDR3 covers 13 residues. Germline CDR1 SQVTM, CDR2 ANQGSEA. Trimming shortened V by 3 bases and J by 10 bases, and 18 bases separated the two germline ends. The CDR3 DNA sequence: TGCAGCGTTGATGGCAGCCCCTCATGGGCAGCTTTCTTT. This gives the protein CSVDGSPSWAAFF.

This clonotype was seen many times. The chain links TRBV20-1 to TRBJ1-5, with unresolved D. The CDR3 is made up of 13 amino acids. V dropped 0 bases and J dropped 2 bases, with 5 bases sitting between them. Germline V gene sequence: CDR1 DFQATT, CDR2 SNEGSKA (reference sequence). The CDR3 is CSARERGNQPQHF. The CDR3 coding sequence is TGCAGTGCTAGAGAGAGGGGCAATCAGCCCCAGCATTTT.